These T cell receptor beta chains were read from a single sample in a study of glioma-infiltrating T cells after dendritic cell vaccination. TCRdb's copy holds only in-frame clones and misses some; the assay was immunoSEQ multiplex PCR. Here the sample spans roughly 100,000 clones, almost 90% being singletons. The sample here was blood, taken after dendritic cell vaccination. Receptors were obtained from a human donor with glioblastoma. Both conserved end residues are trimmed from each CDR3. The order of the fields is V gene, CDR3 protein.

v_call: TRBV25-1; cdr3_aa: ASTRGSNEQF
v_call: TRBV19; cdr3_aa: ASSGQGGYTEAF
v_call: TRBV4-1; cdr3_aa: ASSQTGGETQY
v_call: TRBV27; cdr3_aa: ASRVGLAGSYEQY
v_call: TRBV5-1; cdr3_aa: ASSPGFIDTQY
v_call: TRBV25-1; cdr3_aa: ASSILTSGGDNEQF
v_call: TRBV6-4; cdr3_aa: ASSDASYGDRGPDTQY
v_call: TRBV7-8; cdr3_aa: ANRNRDTAHNEQF
v_call: TRBV4-1; cdr3_aa: ASSSRLAGQRNEQF
v_call: TRBV9; cdr3_aa: ASSVNIAGSTDTQY
v_call: TRBV10-2; cdr3_aa: ASSDDRAGANVLT
v_call: TRBV25-1; cdr3_aa: ASIGGTPGDTIY
v_call: TRBV5-5; cdr3_aa: ASSRDPGATEAF
v_call: TRBV10-1; cdr3_aa: ASSEWGGEQF
v_call: TRBV4-1; cdr3_aa: ASSQEGLSYEQY
v_call: TRBV2; cdr3_aa: ASSVGTGRAF
v_call: TRBV18; cdr3_aa: ASSPSRTGSYEQY
v_call: TRBV9; cdr3_aa: ASSEGQVNEKLF
v_call: TRBV5-1; cdr3_aa: ASSLGVGTQETQY
v_call: TRBV9; cdr3_aa: ASSVSWGGRADTQY
v_call: TRBV13; cdr3_aa: ASSPGLAGGPTDTQY
v_call: TRBV6-1; cdr3_aa: ASSEWTGGVVDGYT
v_call: TRBV19; cdr3_aa: ASSGQGGHYNEQF
v_call: TRBV14; cdr3_aa: ASSQTGQGVRHTEAF
v_call: TRBV6-1; cdr3_aa: ASIRQRFFTDTQY
v_call: TRBV5-1; cdr3_aa: ASSLGGDDNGYT
v_call: TRBV2; cdr3_aa: ASIALRGPGETQY
v_call: TRBV2; cdr3_aa: ASSNPGQINQPQH
v_call: TRBV9; cdr3_aa: ASSVATGAETQY
v_call: TRBV4-2; cdr3_aa: ASSQVGSGHAYEQY
v_call: TRBV7-2; cdr3_aa: ASSLAGQGIIASYNEQF
v_call: TRBV15; cdr3_aa: ATSRSFQAGSANYGYT
v_call: TRBV4-1; cdr3_aa: ASSQVSLAQGRDEQY